This TCR beta chain stems from a study of metastatic and nonmetastatic thyroid tumors. Study results and caveats: Malignant thyroid tumors reportedly exceeded benign nodules significantly in TCR beta diversity, with the difference appearing in blood and tumor.

Losses at the gene ends were 7 bases for V and 2 bases for J; bases not matched to a gene: 5. This CDR3 comprises 14 residues. Per the germline V gene, CDR1 is MNHEY and CDR2 is SVGEGT. This clone was detected a few times. Its target is not known. Patients underwent thyroid surgery, and none had received any treatment before it. TCRdb called clones again from the PCR reads with MiXCR. The data contain around 19,000 clones, about a third of them singletons. This clonotype originated in a female donor with papillary thyroid cancer or a benign thyroid nodule (not recorded which). Some clones in this sample may be carry-over from other donors' samples. This chain links TRBV6-2 or TRBV6-3 with TRBJ1-1; 9 positions match TRBD1. The sequenced material came from tumor tissue. The CDR3 reads CASINRGLNTEAFF. CDR3 DNA sequence: TGTGCCAGCATTAACAGGGGGCTAAACACTGAAGCTTTCTTT.